Below are 13 T cell receptor beta chains sequenced from a single sample in a study of PD-1 blockade in classical Hodgkin lymphoma. Libraries were prepared by immunoSEQ multiplex PCR; TCRdb keeps only in-frame clonotypes and omits some of them. This table holds fewer than 90,000 clones, under 90% found once. Following autologous stem cell transplantation, relapse occurred in every patient, and exposure to brentuximab vedotin varied. The material was peripheral blood mononuclear cells (PBMCs), obtained at baseline. These receptors were collected from a human donor with classical Hodgkin lymphoma.

This clone was recorded only once. The chain recombines TRBV28 with TRBJ1-1, with 10 bases that match TRBD1. Germline assignment: CDR1 MDHEN and CDR2 SYDVKM. Trimming removed 11 bases from V and 5 bases from J; junction bases left unmatched: 5. CDR3 length: 12 amino acids. The CDR3 bases are TGTGCCGCCCGGACAGGGGGGACTGAAGCTTTCTTT. It specifies CAARTGGTEAFF.

This sequence joins TRBV5-5 and TRBJ2-7; 7 bases map to TRBD2. The CDR3 consists of 15 residues. The V segment lost 4 bases and the J segment 0 bases; nucleotides outside the gene matches: 7. Germline CDR1 and CDR2: SGHKS and YYEKEE (reference sequence). The CDR3 reads CASSLTRGSSYEQYF. For the CDR3, the DNA is TGTGCCAGCAGCCTGACGCGCGGGAGCTCCTACGAGCAGTACTTC. The full variable domain, with the rest looked up from reference TRBV5-5 and TRBJ2-7, is DAGVTQSPTHLIKTRGQQVTLRCSPISGHKSVSWYQQVLGQGPQFIFQYYEKEERGRGNFPDRFSARQFPNYSSELNVNALLLGDSALYLCASSLTRGSSYEQYFGPGTRLTVT.

The gene calls are TRBV10-2 and TRBJ1-5; D is uncertain. The CDR3 contains 14 residues. Germline CDR1 WSHSY, CDR2 SAAADI. V lost 0 bases, J lost 3 bases, and 6 bases lay in between. The CDR3 sequence: CASSESGFNQPQHF. The CDR3 DNA is TGCGCCAGCAGTGAGTCCGGGTTCAATCAGCCCCAGCATTTT.

The chain has TRBV18 and TRBJ2-7, with D tentatively TRBD2 (5 bases). This CDR3 is built from 14 residues. Trimming pared 0 bases from V and 3 bases from J, leaving 9 bases between. The germline CDR1 and CDR2 sequences are KGHSH and LQKENI. The CDR3, as DNA: TGTGCCAGCTCACCACCGCTCGGGAACTACGAGCAGTACTTC. Protein: CASSPPLGNYEQYF. Based on the CDR3 plus reference TRBV18 and TRBJ2-7, the full variable domain is NAGVMQNPRHLVRRRGQEARLRCSPMKGHSHVYWYRQLPEEGLKFMVYLQKENIIDESGMPKERFSAEFPKEGPSILRIQQVVRGDSAAYFCASSPPLGNYEQYFGPGTRLTVT.

V is TRBV7-8 and J is TRBJ1-1; no clear D. This CDR3 has 15 residues. In germline, CDR1 is SGHVS, CDR2 FQNEAQ. The V end lost 1 base, the J end lost 2 bases, and 11 bases lay between the germline ends. The CDR3 is CASSLEVLANTEAFF. CDR3 nucleotide sequence: TGTGCCAGCAGCTTAGAGGTGCTGGCAAACACTGAAGCTTTCTTT.

This clone was detected only once. The CDR3: CASSPQGSLEQKLFF. CDR3 bases: TGTGCCAGCAGTCCTCAGGGGTCTTTGGAACAAAAACTGTTTTTT. The V and J genes are TRBV6-1 and TRBJ1-4; D possibly corresponds to TRBD1 (6 bases). V was shortened by 5 bases and J by 9 bases, with 19 bases between the two germline ends. The CDR3 is 15 amino acids. Germline assignment: CDR1 MNHNS and CDR2 SASEGT.

This sequence joins TRBV7-9 and TRBJ2-3; tentatively, D is TRBD1 (5 bases). V lost 2 bases and J 2 bases, leaving 14 bases between the germline ends. The CDR3 runs to 16 residues. CDR1 and CDR2 (germline): SEHNR, FQNEAQ (reference sequence). CDR3 DNA: TGTGCCAGCAGCTTAATTCCAGGGAAAGACACAGATACGCAGTATTTT. This translates into CASSLIPGKDTDTQYF. The full variable domain, in which reference TRBV7-9 and TRBJ2-3 provide the parts outside the CDR3, is DTGVSQNPRHKITKRGQNVTFRCDPISEHNRLYWYRQTLGQGPEFLTYFQNEAQLEKSRLLSDRFSAERPKGSFSTLEIQRTEQGDSAMYLCASSLIPGKDTDTQYFGPGTRLTVL.

The chain has TRBV30 and TRBJ2-7; TRBD2 is a possible D gene (6 bases). Germline V CDR1 and CDR2: GTSNPN, SVGIG (reference sequence). Trimming pared 2 bases from V and 0 bases from J, leaving 11 bases between. This CDR3 region has 14 residues. Here the CDR3 DNA reads TGTGCCTGGAGTCCAGCGGGCATCTCCTACGAGCAGTACTTC. Residues: CAWSPAGISYEQYF.

The chain is built from TRBV5-1 and TRBJ2-2; D call uncertain. The CDR3 covers 14 residues. Germline assignment: CDR1 SGHRS and CDR2 YFSETQ. V dropped 0 bases and J dropped 6 bases, with 9 bases sitting between them. The CDR3 region is CASSLDSHSGELFF. CDR3 DNA sequence: TGCGCCAGCAGCTTGGACTCCCACTCCGGGGAGCTGTTTTTT. The entire variable domain, with the rest obtained from reference TRBV5-1 and TRBJ2-2, is as follows: KAGVTQTPRYLIKTRGQQVTLSCSPISGHRSVSWYQQTPGQGLQFLFEYFSETQRNKGNFPGRFSGRQFSNSRSEMNVSTLELGDSALYLCASSLDSHSGELFFGEGSRLTVL.

This chain uses TRBV4-1 with TRBJ2-7, with D possibly being TRBD2 (6 bases). CDR3 length: 15 residues. V was shortened by 1 base and J by 0 bases, with 10 bases between the two germline ends. Germline V gene sequence: CDR1 MGHRA, CDR2 YSYEKL. The CDR3 region is CASSQGDSGSYEQYF. The CDR3 DNA reads TGCGCCAGCAGCCAAGGAGATAGCGGCTCCTACGAGCAGTACTTC.

The table lists this clone with a count of one. The chain is built from TRBV11-2 and TRBJ2-5; weak D call: TRBD1 (6 bases). Germline CDR1 is SGHAT and CDR2 is FQNNGV. CDR3 length: 17 amino acids. The germline V and J ends were trimmed by 1 base and 4 bases, with 19 bases remaining between them. CDR3: CASSLGRGNQLGETQYF. The CDR3, as DNA: TGTGCCAGCAGCTTAGGTAGGGGGAACCAATTAGGAGAGACCCAGTACTTC.

V gene TRBV5-4 combines with J gene TRBJ2-2; 7 bases align to TRBD2. Trimming took 9 bases from V and 3 from J; bases not matched to a gene: 2. Germline V gene data show CDR1 as SGHNT and CDR2 as YYREEE (reference sequence). This CDR3 has 12 residues. CDR3 nucleotides: TGTGCCATCGCGGGGGACACCGGGGAGCTGTTTTTT. Residues: CAIAGDTGELFF. Combining the CDR3 with reference TRBV5-4 and TRBJ2-2 gives the whole variable domain ETGVTQSPTHLIKTRGQQVTLRCSSQSGHNTVSWYQQALGQGPQFIFQYYREEENGRGNFPPRFSGLQFPNYSSELNVNALELDDSALYLCAIAGDTGELFFGEGSRLTVL.

The table lists this clone with a count of one. This rearrangement joins TRBV4-1 to TRBJ2-5, with D possibly matching TRBD2 (5 bases). Between the trimmed V and J ends, which lost 2 bases and 3 bases, there was a span of 16 bases. Germline values: CDR1 MGHRA, CDR2 YSYEKL. This CDR3 comprises 16 residues. CDR3: CASSQITGGPKETQYF. The CDR3 DNA sequence: TGCGCCAGCAGCCAAATAACCGGAGGACCGAAAGAGACCCAGTACTTC.